This T cell receptor (beta chain) emerged from a study of spatial heterogeneity in lung cancer. Whole-study results and caveats: Tumor mutation count correlated with how many alpha and beta TCRs expanded intratumorally.

As to time point: sample taken at primary tumor resection. TCRdb fed the 5' RACE reads into MiXCR, producing one record per CDR3 protein. The table shows around 100,000 distinct CDR3 sequences, with 4% to 4.5% occurring only once. The CDR3 runs to 13 residues. V was pared by 1 base and J by 5 bases, with 9 bases between. This clonotype was detected ten times or more. Its antigen remains unknown. The chain recombines TRBV12-3 or TRBV12-4 with TRBJ2-7, with D unresolved. The clonotype was recovered from a male donor with early-stage non-small cell lung cancer. Material: lung tumor tissue, obtained at surgery. The DNA of the CDR3 is TGTGCCAGCAGTTTAGAGAACTTTCACGAGCAGTACTTC. Translation: CASSLENFHEQYF.